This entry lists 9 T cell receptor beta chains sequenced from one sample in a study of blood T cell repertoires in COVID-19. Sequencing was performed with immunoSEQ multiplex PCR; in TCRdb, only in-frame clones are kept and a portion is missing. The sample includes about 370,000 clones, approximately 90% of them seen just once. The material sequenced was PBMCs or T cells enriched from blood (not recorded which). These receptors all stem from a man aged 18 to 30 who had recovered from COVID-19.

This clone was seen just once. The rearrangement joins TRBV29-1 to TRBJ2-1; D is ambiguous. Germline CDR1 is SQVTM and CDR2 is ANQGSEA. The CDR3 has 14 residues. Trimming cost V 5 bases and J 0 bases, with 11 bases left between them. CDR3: CSVNRDTSYNEQFF. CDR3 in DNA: TGCAGCGTTAACCGAGACACCTCCTACAATGAGCAGTTCTTC.

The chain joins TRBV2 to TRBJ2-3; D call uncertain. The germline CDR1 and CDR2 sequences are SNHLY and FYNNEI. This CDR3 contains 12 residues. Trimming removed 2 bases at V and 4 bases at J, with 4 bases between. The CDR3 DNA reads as TGTGCCAGCAGTGAACATCCAGATACGCAGTATTTT. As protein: CASSEHPDTQYF.

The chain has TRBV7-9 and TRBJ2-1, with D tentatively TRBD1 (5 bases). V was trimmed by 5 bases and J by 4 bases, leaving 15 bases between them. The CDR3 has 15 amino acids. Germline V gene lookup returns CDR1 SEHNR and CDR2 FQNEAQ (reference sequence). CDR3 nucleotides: TGTGCCAGCAGCAGGGGTGCCGCCACTTACAATGAGCAGTTCTTC. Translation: CASSRGAATYNEQFF. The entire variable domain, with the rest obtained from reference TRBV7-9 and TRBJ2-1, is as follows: DTGVSQNPRHKITKRGQNVTFRCDPISEHNRLYWYRQTLGQGPEFLTYFQNEAQLEKSRLLSDRFSAERPKGSFSTLEIQRTEQGDSAMYLCASSRGAATYNEQFFGPGTRLTVL.

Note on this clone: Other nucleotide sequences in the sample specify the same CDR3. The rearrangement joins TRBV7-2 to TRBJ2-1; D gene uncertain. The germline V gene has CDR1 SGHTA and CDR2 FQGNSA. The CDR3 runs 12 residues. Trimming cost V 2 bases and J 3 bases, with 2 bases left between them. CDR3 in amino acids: CASSLLYNEQFF. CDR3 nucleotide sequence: TGTGCCAGCAGCTTACTCTACAATGAGCAGTTCTTC.

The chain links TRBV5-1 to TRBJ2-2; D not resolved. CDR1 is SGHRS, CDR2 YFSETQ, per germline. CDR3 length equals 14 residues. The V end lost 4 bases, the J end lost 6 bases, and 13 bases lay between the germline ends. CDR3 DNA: TGCGCCAGCAGCCTACCCGCCCCCTCCGGGGAGCTGTTTTTT. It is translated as CASSLPAPSGELFF.

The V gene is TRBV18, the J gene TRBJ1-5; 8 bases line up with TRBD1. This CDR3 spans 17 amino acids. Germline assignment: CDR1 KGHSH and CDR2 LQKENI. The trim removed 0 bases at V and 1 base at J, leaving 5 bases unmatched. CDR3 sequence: CASSPPIDRGSNQPQHF. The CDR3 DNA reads TGTGCCAGCTCACCACCGATTGACAGGGGAAGCAATCAGCCCCAGCATTTT.

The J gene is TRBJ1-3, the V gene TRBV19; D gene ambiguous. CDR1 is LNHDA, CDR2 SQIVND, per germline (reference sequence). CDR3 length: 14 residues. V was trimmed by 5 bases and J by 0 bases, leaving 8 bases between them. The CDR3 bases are TGTGCCAGTAGTGTGGGGAGCTCTGGAAACACCATATATTTT. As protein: CASSVGSSGNTIYF.

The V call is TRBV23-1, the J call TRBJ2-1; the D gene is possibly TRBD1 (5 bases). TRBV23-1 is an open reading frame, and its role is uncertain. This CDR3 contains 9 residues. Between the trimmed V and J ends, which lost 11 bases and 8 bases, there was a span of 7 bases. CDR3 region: CAQGDEQFF. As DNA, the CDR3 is TGCGCCCAAGGGGATGAGCAGTTCTTC.

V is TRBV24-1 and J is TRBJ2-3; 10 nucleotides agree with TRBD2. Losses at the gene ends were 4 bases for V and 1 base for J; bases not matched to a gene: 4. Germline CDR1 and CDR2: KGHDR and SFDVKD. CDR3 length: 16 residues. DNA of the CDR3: TGTGCCACCAGTGACCCCCTAGCGGGAGGCACAGATACGCAGTATTTT. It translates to CATSDPLAGGTDTQYF.